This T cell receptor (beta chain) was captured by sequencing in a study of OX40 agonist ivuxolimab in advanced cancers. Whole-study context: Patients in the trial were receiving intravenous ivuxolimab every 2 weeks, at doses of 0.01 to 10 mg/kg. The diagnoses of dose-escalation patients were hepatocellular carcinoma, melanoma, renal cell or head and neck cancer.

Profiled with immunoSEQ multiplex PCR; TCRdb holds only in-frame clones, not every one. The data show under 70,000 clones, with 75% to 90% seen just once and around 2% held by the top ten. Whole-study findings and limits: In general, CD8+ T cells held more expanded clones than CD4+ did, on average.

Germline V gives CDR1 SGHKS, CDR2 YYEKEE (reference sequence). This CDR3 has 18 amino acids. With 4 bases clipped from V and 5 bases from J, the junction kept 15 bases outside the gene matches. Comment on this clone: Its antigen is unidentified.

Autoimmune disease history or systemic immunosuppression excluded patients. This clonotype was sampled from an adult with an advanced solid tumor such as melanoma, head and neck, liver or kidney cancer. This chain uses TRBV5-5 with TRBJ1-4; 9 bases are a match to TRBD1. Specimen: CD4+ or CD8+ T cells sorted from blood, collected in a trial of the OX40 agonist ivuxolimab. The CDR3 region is CASSRTQGAIKVNEKLFF. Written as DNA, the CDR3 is TGTGCCAGCAGCAGGACACAGGGGGCAATCAAGGTGAATGAAAAACTGTTTTTT.